This T cell receptor beta chain comes out of a study of blood T cells in healthy people across ages (dated by TCRdb to between 2015 and 2017). Regarding the study in general: In model experiments, template switching captured about one uniquely barcoded TCR beta cDNA molecule for every two T cells. To track age-related changes in TCR beta repertoire diversity, the study relied on deep sequencing normalized with unique cDNA molecular identifiers. Four age groups were formed from the donors: young (average about 16 years), middle-aged (just under 40), aged (roughly 56) and long-lived (roughly 81). To avoid experimental bias, donors of different ages were randomly spread across the sequencing lanes. For two donors (one aged 18 to 30 and one aged 80 or older), the study analyzed two additional independent replicas of 1 million unique cDNA reads from the same blood draw. The study at large found these results: Because profiling used bulk unsorted PBMCs, naive and antigen-experienced compartments could not be compared conclusively. Estimates of total diversity based on one million sequenced T cells were considered lower bounds and underestimates. Compared with the aged group, the long-lived group had more naive CD4+ T cells, fewer expanded clones and increased TCR diversity, suggesting age selection. As age increased, observed TCR beta diversity per million T cells dropped in a roughly linear way, and a significant reduction was already evident by age about 40. Because donor CMV infection status was unknown, age-related changes in expanded clonotypes were potentially confounded. A strong correlation was found between observed TCR beta diversity and the percentage of naive T cells measured by flow cytometry.

Libraries were constructed by 5' RACE. Sequencing instrument: Illumina HiSeq 2500. A second PCR of roughly 7 to 11 cycles was performed with a sample-barcoded 5' primer and a J-beta primer mix. A unique molecular identifier was introduced onto each TCR beta cDNA molecule by a template-switch 5' adaptor carrying 12 random nucleotides. At least 2.5 million CDR3-containing paired-end reads were obtained from each sample. All of the RNA was converted into first-strand cDNA using the Mint cDNA synthesis kit, with a TRBC-specific oligonucleotide serving as the primer. After uracil-DNA glycosylase treatment, a first 18-cycle PCR used universal primers M1SS and BC2_uni_R on all cDNA. The published analysis was carried out like this. Each sample was normalized by randomly selecting 1 million high-quality reads, each carrying a distinct molecular identifier. Instead of being binned into consensus sequences, reads with shared molecular identifiers were discarded. MiTCR, run with a Q25 quality threshold and the strictest error-elimination algorithm, handled CDR3 identification, clonotype clustering and error correction. A nonparametric unseen species model with Euler transformation was used to estimate a lower bound on total TCR beta diversity. TCRdb itself trimmed the public reads at Q25 with fastp, ran MiXCR and retained productive beta chains. Each CDR3 protein appears once, grouped with its most common genes and DNA. The V and J calls here are based on TCRdb, not the publication. This sample comprises 800,000 to 950,000 distinct CDR3 sequences, about 44% of them detected only once. The top ten clones comprise 10% to 15% of the sample.

Details on this clonotype: There is no known antigen for this receptor. No per-base quality is available; no much larger clone lies one base away.

Donors were a few dozen systemically healthy Caucasian individuals from Russia aged roughly 6 to 90 years. Each donor gave approximately 10 milliliters of peripheral blood, collected into EDTA-treated Vacutainer tubes. Ficoll-Paque density-gradient centrifugation was used to isolate PBMCs, with at least 6 million per sample. Total RNA was extracted from PBMCs with Trizol reagent, with at least 6 micrograms obtained per sample. The percentages of naive CD45RAhigh/CD27high T cells were determined by flow cytometry on a PBMC aliquot from every donor. The CDR3, from cysteine to phenylalanine, totals 14 residues. The retained sequence is limited to the CDR3, 42 bases, with the frame set at the first base. In the germline V gene, CDR1 corresponds to MNHEY and CDR2 to SVGAGI. Cut back by 8 bases and 2 bases, the V and J ends lie 12 bases apart.

The chain couples TRBV6-5 to TRBJ2-2, with no D gene named confidently. This TCR came from a man aged 25 to 40 in good health. Sequencing input: blood. The CDR3 loop reads CASAGRLNTGELFF. The sequence in DNA is TGTGCCAGCGCTGGGCGGCTCAACACCGGGGAGCTGTTTTTT.